This T cell receptor (beta chain) comes out of a study of blood T cells in healthy people across ages. Germline CDR1 SQVTM, CDR2 ANQGSEA. After removal of 6 bases from V and 5 bases from J, the junction contained 13 bases not matched to a gene. This CDR3 spans 16 amino acids. This clonotype was found many times. For the second PCR, which ran for roughly 7 to 11 cycles, a sample-barcoded 5' primer and a J-beta primer mix were used. TCRdb called the 5' RACE reads again in MiXCR, with one record for every CDR3 protein. The top ten clones hold around 23% of a sample with fewer than 2,000,000 distinct CDR3 sequences, 30% to 40% of them seen once.

The chain links TRBV29-1 to TRBJ2-6; 7 positions match TRBD1. Material: blood. This receptor was obtained from a human donor in good health. The CDR3 bases are TGCAGCGTAAAAACAGGGGCTATTGGGAGGGCCAACGTCCTGACTTTC. The encoded protein is CSVKTGAIGRANVLTF.